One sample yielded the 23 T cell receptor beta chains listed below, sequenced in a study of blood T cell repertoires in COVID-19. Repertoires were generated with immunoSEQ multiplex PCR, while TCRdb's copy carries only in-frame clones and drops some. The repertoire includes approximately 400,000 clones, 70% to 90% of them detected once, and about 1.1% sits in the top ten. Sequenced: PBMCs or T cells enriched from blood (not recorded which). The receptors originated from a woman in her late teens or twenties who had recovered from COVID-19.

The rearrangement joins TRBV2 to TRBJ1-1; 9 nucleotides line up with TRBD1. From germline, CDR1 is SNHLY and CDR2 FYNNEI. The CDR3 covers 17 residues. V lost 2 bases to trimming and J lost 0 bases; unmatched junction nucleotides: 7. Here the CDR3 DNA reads TGTGCCAGCAGTGAATTGACAGGGGGGTTCATGAACACTGAAGCTTTCTTT. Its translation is CASSELTGGFMNTEAFF.

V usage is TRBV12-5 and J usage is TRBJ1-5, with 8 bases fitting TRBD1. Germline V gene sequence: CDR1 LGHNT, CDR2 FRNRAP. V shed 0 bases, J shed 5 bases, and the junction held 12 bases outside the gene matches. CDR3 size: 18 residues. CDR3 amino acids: CASGLVNDGTGLHQPQHF. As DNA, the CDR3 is TGTGCTAGTGGTTTGGTGAACGACGGGACAGGACTTCATCAGCCCCAGCATTTT.

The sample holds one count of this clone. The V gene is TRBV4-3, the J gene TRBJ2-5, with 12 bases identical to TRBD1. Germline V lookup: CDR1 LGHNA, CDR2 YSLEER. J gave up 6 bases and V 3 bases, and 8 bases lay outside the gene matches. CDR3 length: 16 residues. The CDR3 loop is CASSQATGTGGKTQYF. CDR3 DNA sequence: TGCGCCAGCAGCCAGGCGACCGGGACAGGGGGCAAGACCCAGTACTTC.

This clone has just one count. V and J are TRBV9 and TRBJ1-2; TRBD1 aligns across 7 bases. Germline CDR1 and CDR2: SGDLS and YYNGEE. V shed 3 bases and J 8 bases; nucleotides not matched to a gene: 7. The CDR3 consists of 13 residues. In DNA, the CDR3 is TGTGCCAGCAGCGACAGGGGCCTCGGGGGCTACACCTTC. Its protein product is CASSDRGLGGYTF.

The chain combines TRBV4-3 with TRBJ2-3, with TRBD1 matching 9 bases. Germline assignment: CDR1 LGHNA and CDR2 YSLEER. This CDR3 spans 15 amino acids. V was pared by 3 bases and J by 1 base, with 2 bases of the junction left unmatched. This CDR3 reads CASSHGDRGTDTQYF. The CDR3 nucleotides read TGCGCCAGCAGCCATGGGGACAGGGGCACAGATACGCAGTATTTT.

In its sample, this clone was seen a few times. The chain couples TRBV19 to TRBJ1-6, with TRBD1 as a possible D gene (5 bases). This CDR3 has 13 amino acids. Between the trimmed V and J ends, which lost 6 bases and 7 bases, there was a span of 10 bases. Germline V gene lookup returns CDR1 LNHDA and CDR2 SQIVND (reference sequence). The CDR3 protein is CASRGLPNSPLHF. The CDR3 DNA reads TGTGCCAGTAGGGGACTGCCCAATTCACCCCTCCACTTT. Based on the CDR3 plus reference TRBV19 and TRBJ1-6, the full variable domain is DGGITQSPKYLFRKEGQNVTLSCEQNLNHDAMYWYRQDPGQGLRLIYYSQIVNDFQKGDIAEGYSVSREKKESFPLTVTSAQKNPTAFYLCASRGLPNSPLHFGNGTRLTVT.

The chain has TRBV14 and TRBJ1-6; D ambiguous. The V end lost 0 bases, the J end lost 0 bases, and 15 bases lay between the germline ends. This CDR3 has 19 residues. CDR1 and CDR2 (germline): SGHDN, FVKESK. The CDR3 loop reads CASSQDKRRDSSYNSPLHF. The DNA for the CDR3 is TGTGCCAGCAGCCAAGATAAGAGGCGGGATAGCTCCTATAATTCACCCCTCCACTTT.

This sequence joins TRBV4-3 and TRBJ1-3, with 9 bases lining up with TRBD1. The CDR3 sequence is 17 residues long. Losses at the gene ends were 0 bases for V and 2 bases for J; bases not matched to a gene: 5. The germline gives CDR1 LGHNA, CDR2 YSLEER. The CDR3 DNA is TGCGCCAGCAGCCAAGATAGGGACAGGGACGCTGGAAACACCATATATTTT. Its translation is CASSQDRDRDAGNTIYF.

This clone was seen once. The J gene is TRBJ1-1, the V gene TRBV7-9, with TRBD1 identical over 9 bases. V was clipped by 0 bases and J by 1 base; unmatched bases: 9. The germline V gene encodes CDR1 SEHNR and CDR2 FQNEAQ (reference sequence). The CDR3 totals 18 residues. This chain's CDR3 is CASSLAGQGLFGNTEAFF. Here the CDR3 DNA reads TGTGCCAGCAGCTTAGCGGGACAGGGCTTGTTTGGGAACACTGAAGCTTTCTTT.

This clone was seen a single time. Here the CDR3 reads CASSGRDKSSYNEQFF. DNA of the CDR3: TGTGCCAGCAGCGGAAGGGACAAGAGCTCCTACAATGAGCAGTTCTTC. This sequence joins TRBV11-1 and TRBJ2-1, with D possibly being TRBD1 (6 bases). The CDR3 runs 16 residues. From germline, CDR1 is SGHAT and CDR2 FQDESV (reference sequence). V was cut by 5 bases and J by 0 bases, with 14 bases left in between.

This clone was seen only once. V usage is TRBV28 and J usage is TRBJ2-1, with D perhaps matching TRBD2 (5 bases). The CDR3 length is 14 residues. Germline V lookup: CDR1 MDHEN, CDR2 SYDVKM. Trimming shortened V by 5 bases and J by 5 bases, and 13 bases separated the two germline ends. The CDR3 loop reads CASSPRTGNNEQFF. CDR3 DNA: TGTGCCAGCAGTCCTCGGACGGGAAACAATGAGCAGTTCTTC.

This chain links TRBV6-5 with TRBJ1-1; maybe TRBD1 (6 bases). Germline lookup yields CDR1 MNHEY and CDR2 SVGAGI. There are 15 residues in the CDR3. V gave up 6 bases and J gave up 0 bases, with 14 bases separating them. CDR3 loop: CASSHSDSLNTEAFF. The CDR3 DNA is TGTGCCAGCAGCCACTCGGACAGCCTGAACACTGAAGCTTTCTTT.

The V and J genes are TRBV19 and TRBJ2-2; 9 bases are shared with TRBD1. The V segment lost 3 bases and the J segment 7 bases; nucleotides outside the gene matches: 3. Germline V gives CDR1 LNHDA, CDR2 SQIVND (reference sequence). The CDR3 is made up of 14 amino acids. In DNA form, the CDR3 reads TGTGCCAGTAGTATGGGACAGGGTCGCGGGGAGCTGTTTTTT. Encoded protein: CASSMGQGRGELFF.

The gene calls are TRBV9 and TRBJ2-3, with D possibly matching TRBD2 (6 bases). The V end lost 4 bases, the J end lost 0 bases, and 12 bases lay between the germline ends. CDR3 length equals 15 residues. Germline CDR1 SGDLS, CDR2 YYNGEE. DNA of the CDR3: TGTGCCAGCAGCTATTCGGGACTCAGCACAGATACGCAGTATTTT. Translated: CASSYSGLSTDTQYF.

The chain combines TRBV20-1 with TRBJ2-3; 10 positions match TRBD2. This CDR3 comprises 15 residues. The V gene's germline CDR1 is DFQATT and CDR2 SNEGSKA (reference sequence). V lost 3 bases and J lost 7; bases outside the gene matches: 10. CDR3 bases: TGCAGTGCTAGTGGAGAGGGGACTAGCGTATATACGCAGTATTTT. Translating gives CSASGEGTSVYTQYF.

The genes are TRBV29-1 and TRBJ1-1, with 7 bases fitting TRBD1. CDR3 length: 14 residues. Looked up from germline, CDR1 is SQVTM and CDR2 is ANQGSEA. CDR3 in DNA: TGCAGTATAGTGGGGACAGTCATGAACACTGAAGCTTTCTTT. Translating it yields CSIVGTVMNTEAFF.

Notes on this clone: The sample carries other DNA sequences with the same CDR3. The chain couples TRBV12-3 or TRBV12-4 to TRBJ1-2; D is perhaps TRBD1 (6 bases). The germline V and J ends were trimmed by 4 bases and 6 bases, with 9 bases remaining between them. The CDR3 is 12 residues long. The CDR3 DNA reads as TGTGCCAGCAGTTCTACAGGGAATGGCTACACCTTC. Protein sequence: CASSSTGNGYTF.

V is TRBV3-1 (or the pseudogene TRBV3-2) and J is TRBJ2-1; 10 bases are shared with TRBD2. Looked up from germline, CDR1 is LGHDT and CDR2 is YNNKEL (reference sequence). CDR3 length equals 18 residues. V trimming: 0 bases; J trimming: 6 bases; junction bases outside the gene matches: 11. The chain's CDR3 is CASSQESLLAGLSNEQFF. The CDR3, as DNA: TGTGCCAGCAGCCAAGAGAGTCTACTAGCGGGGTTGTCCAATGAGCAGTTCTTC.

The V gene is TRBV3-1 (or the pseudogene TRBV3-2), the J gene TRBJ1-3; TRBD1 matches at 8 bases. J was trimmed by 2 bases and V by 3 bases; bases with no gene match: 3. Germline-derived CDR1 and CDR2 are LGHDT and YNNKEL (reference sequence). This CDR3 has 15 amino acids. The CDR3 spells CASSQDRATGNTIYF. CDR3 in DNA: TGTGCCAGCAGCCAGGACAGGGCGACTGGAAACACCATATATTTT.

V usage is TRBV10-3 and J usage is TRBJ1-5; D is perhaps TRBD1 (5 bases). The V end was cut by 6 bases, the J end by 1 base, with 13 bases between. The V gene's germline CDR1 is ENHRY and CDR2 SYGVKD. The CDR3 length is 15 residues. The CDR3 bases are TGTGCCATCAGGAAAGGCGGGGACAGCAATCAGCCCCAGCATTTT. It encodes CAIRKGGDSNQPQHF.

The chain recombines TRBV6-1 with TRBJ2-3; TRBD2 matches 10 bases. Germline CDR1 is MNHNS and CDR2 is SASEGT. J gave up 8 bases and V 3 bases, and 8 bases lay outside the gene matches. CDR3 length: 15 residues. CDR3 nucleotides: TGTGCCAGCAGTGACGAAGCGGGGGGGGCACGTACGCAGTATTTT. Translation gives CASSDEAGGARTQYF.

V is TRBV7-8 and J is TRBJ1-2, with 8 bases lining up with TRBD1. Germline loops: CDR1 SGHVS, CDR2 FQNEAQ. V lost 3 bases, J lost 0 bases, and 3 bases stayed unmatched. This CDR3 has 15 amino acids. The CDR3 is CASSFGTGPNYGYTF. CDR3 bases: TGTGCCAGCAGCTTCGGGACAGGCCCTAACTATGGCTACACCTTC.

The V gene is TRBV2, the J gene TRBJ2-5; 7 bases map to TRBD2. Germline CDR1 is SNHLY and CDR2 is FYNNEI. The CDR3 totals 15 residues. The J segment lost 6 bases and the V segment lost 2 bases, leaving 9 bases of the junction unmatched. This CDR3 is CASSERAGREKTQYF. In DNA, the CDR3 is TGTGCCAGCAGTGAAAGGGCGGGGAGGGAAAAGACCCAGTACTTC.